This TCR beta chain is drawn from a study of T cells after yellow fever vaccination. Study findings and constraints: Bulk-population clonotypes that are abundant could appear as contaminants in FACS-sorted repertoires. Post-booster repertoires again held most primary-vaccination clones (roughly 95% CD4, 75% to 90% CD8).

As TCR cDNA was made by 5'RACE template switching, a universal primer site and UMIs were added. TCRdb reprocessed the 5' RACE reads via MiXCR and lists one record per CDR3 protein. The table shows some 200,000 distinct CDR3 sequences, with approximately 3.2% occurring only once. This clonotype appeared many times. Its antigen remains unknown. The CDR3 runs 15 residues. Trimming shortened V by 2 bases and J by 0 bases, and 10 bases separated the two germline ends. Germline values: CDR1 SGHTA, CDR2 FQGNSA. This TCR was sampled from a man younger than 35 who received the YFV17D yellow fever vaccine. V and J are TRBV7-2 and TRBJ1-1; D gene unclear. The starting material was CD4+ T cells sorted from PBMCs, obtained 10 days after the yellow fever booster vaccination. This CDR3 is CASSLNFLLNTEAFF. The CDR3 nucleotides read TGTGCCAGCAGCTTAAACTTTCTCTTGAACACTGAAGCTTTCTTT.